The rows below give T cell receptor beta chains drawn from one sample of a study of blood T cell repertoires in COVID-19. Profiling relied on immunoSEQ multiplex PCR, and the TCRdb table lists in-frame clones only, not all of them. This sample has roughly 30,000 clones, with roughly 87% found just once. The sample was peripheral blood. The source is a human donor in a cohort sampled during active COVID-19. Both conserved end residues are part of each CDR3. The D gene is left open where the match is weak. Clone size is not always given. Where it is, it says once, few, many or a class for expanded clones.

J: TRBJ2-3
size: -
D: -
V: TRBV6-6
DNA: TGTGCCAGCGGACTCACAGATACGCAGTATTTT
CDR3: CASGLTDTQYF

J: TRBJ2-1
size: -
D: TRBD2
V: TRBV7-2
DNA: TGTGCCAGCAGCTTAGCTCGGGACCTAGCGGGACACAATGAGCAGTTCTTC
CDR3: CASSLARDLAGHNEQFF

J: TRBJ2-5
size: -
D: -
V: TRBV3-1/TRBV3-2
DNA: TGTGCCAGCAGCCAAGCTGAAGAGACCCAGTACTTC
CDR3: CASSQAEETQYF

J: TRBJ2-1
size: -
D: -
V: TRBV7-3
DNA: TGTGCCAGCAGCTGGACCGGTGGGGCCGGGAATGAGCAGTTCTTC
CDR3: CASSWTGGAGNEQFF

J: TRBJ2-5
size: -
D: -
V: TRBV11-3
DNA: TGTGCCAGCAGCCCCGGGGGACGGGAGACCCAGTACTTC
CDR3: CASSPGGRETQYF

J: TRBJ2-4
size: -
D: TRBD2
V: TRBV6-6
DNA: TGTGCCAGCAGTTATAGCGGGACCTGGGGGGGAAACATTCAGTACTTC
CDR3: CASSYSGTWGGNIQYF

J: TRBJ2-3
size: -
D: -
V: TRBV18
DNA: TGTGCCAGCTCACCACCGGTCGGGAGTAGCACAGATACGCAGTATTTT
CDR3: CASSPPVGSSTDTQYF

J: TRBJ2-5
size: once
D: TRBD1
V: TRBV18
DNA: TGTGCCAGCTCACCACGGATCTTAGGAGGGACAGGGGAGACCCAGTACTTC
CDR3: CASSPRILGGTGETQYF

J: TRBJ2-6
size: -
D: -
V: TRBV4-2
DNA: TGTGCCAGCAGCCACCGACCCGGACAGTCTAACTCTGGGGCCAACGTCCTGACTTTC
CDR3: CASSHRPGQSNSGANVLTF

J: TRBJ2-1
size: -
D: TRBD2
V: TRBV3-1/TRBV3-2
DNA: TGTGCCAGCAGCCACGGGACTAGCGGGAGTTACAATGAGCAGTTCTTC
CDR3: CASSHGTSGSYNEQFF

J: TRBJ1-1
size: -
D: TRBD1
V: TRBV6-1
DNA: TGTGCCAGCAGTGTCGGGCAGGGGGCATTTTTCACTGAAGCTTTCTTT
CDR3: CASSVGQGAFFTEAFF

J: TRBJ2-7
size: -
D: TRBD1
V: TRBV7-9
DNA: TGTGCCAGCAGCTCGCTCCTGGGGGGACAGGGACGCTACGAGCAGTACTTC
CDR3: CASSSLLGGQGRYEQYF

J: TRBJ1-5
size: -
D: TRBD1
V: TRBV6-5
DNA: TGTGCCAGCAGAGCGGGACAGGGGGCCGAACAGCCCCAGCATTTT
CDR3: CASRAGQGAEQPQHF

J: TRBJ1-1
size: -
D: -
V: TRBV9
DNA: TGTGCCAGCAGCGGTCAGGTAATGAACACTGAAGCTTTCTTT
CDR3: CASSGQVMNTEAFF

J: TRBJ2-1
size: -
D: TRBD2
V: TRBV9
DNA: TGTGCCAGCAGCCCCGGACTAGTGGGTATGAATGAGCAGTTCTTC
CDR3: CASSPGLVGMNEQFF

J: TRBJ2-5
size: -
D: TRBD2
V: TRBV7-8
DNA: TGTGCCAGCAGCTCTAGCGGGATTCGGGAGACCCAGTACTTC
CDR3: CASSSSGIRETQYF

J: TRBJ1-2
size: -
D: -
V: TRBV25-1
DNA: TGTGCCAGCAGTGAATGGACAGTACCATATGGCTACACCTTC
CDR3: CASSEWTVPYGYTF

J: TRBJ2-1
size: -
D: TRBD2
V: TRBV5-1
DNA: TGCGCCAGCAGCCCACCGGGGACTAGCGGGGGGCTACCCCTCTTC
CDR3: CASSPPGTSGGLPLF

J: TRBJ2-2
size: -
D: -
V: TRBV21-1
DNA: TGTGCCAGCACCCTCTGCGGGAGCGGCAACACCGGGGAGCTGTTTTTT
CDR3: CASTLCGSGNTGELFF

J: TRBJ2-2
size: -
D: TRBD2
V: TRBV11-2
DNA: TGTGCCAGCAGCTTCTCGGCGGGGGGCGGCGGGGAGCTGTTTTTT
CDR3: CASSFSAGGGGELFF

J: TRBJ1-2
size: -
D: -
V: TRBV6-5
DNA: TGTGCCAGCAGCTCACAGGGAGGGTTTAACTATGGCTACACCTTC
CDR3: CASSSQGGFNYGYTF

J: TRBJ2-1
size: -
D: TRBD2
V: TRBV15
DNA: TGTGCCACCAGCAGAGACCTCACGGGGGGCTCCTACAATGAGCAGTTCTTC
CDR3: CATSRDLTGGSYNEQFF

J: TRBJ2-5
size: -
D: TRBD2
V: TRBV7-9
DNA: TGTGCCAGCAGCTTAGGGACTAGCGGGGGGCCGGGGGAGACCCAGTACTTC
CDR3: CASSLGTSGGPGETQYF

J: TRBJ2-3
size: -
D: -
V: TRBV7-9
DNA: TGTGCCAGCAGCGCCGGAACAGGGAGAGATACGCAGTATTTT
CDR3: CASSAGTGRDTQYF

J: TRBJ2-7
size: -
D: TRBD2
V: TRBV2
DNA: TGTGCCAGCAGTGAAGCGGGAGGGCCGTTCCACGAGCAGTACTTC
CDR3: CASSEAGGPFHEQYF

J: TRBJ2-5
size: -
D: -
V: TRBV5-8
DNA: TGTGCCAGCAGCCACGACAGAAGGGGCTCCGGGACCCAGTACTTC
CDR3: CASSHDRRGSGTQYF

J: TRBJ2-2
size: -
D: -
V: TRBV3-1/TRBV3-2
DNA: TGTGCCAGCAGCCGCGGGGGCCTGACGAACACCGGGGAGCTGTTTTTT
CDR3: CASSRGGLTNTGELFF

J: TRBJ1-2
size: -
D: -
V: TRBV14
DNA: TGTGCCAGCAGCCAAGATCGGGGGGTGTTTGGCTACACCTTC
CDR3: CASSQDRGVFGYTF

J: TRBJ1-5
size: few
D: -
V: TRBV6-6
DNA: TGTGCCAGCAGTCCCTCGACCGGGATAGGCGACAATCAGCCCCAGCATTTT
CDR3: CASSPSTGIGDNQPQHF

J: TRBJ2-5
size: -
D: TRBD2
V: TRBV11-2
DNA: TGTGCCAGCAGCTTAGTGGTAGCGGGAGGCCAAGAGACCCAGTACTTC
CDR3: CASSLVVAGGQETQYF

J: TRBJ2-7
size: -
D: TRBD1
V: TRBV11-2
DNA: TGTGCCAGCAGCCTAGGACAGGTCTACGAGCAGTACTTC
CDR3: CASSLGQVYEQYF

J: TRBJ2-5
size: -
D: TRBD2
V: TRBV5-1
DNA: TGCGCCAGCAGCCCGGGGACTAGCCAAGAGACCCAGTACTTC
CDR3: CASSPGTSQETQYF

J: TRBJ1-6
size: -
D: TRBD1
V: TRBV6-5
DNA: TGTGCCAGCAGTAACCCCGGGACAGGGAAATCACCCCTCCACTTT
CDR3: CASSNPGTGKSPLHF

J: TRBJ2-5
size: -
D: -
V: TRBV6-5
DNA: TGTGCCAGCAGTTACCAAACACGCGGGGAGACCCAGTACTTC
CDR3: CASSYQTRGETQYF

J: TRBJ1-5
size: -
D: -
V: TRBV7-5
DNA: TGTGTCAGAAGCTTAGTGGGCGTCAATCAGCCCCAGCATTTT
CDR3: CVRSLVGVNQPQHF

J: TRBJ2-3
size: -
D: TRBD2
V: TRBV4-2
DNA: TGTGCCAGCAGCCAAGCCCCTAGCGGTTTAGGAGGCACAGATACGCAGTATTTT
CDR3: CASSQAPSGLGGTDTQYF

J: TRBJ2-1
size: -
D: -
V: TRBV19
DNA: TGTGCCAGTAGTATAGGGCACTCCGGGGTTGCAAAGGATGAGCAGTTCTTC
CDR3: CASSIGHSGVAKDEQFF

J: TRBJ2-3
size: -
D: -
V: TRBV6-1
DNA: TGTGCCAGCAGTGAAATAAGGGGGATGAGGTCGGGCACAGATACGCAGTATTTT
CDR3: CASSEIRGMRSGTDTQYF

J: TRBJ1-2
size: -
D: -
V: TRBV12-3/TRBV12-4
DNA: TGTGCCAGCAGTCTGGACAGCTACTATGGCTACACCTTC
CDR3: CASSLDSYYGYTF

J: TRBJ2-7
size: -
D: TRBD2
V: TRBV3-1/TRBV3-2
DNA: TGTGCCAGCAGCCAAGATGAGGCTAGCGGGAGGGCCGTTGGCTACGAGCAGTACTTC
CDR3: CASSQDEASGRAVGYEQYF

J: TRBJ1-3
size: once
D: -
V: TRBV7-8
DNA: TGTGCCAGCAGCCCCAGATACACAGGGAGTAGCCTAGGAAACACCATATATTTT
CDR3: CASSPRYTGSSLGNTIYF

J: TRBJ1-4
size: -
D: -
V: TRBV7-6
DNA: TGTGCCAGCAGCCCCAGGGCCTTAAAGGGGGAAAAACTGTTTTTT
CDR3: CASSPRALKGEKLFF

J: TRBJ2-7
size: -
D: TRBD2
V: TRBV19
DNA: TGTGCCAGTAGTATCGGCGGGAGTCGGTACGAGCAGTACTTC
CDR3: CASSIGGSRYEQYF

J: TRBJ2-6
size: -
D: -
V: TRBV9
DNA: TGTGCCAGCAGCGTTCCAGGGACTGGGGCCAACGTCCTGACTTTC
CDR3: CASSVPGTGANVLTF

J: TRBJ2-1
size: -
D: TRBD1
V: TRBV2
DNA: TGTGCCAGCAACGGACAGGGGGTCGTCAGTGAGCAGTTCTTC
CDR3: CASNGQGVVSEQFF

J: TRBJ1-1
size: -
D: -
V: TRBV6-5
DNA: TGTGCCAGCAGTTACACGCGGTACACTGAAGCTTTCTTT
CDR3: CASSYTRYTEAFF

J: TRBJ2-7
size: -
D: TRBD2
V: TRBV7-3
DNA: TGTGCCAGCAGCCCCGGGGTAGCGGGGGCCCAGCAGCAGTACTTC
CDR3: CASSPGVAGAQQQYF